Reported below is one TCR beta chain. Its antigen is still unknown. The length of the CDR3 is 15 residues. The germline V gene has CDR1 SEHNR and CDR2 FQNEAQ (reference sequence). The germline V and J ends were trimmed by 1 base and 4 bases, with 13 bases remaining between them. The whole isolated RNA underwent reverse transcription, so sequencing captured expressed TCRB transcripts. The method was immunoSEQ multiplex PCR; TCRdb's version includes in-frame clones alone and lacks a portion of them. The table lists roughly 38,000 clones, approximately 60% of them singletons, with roughly 1.7% in the top ten. The data were taken from a study of beta chain features in type 1 diabetes. Study observations and caveats: TCRB CDR3s were moderately but significantly shorter in Type 1 diabetes patients in all four CD4+ subsets.

Sample: Tregs from blood. This rearrangement joins TRBV7-9 to TRBJ1-1, with D perhaps matching TRBD1 (5 bases). This receptor was obtained from a man aged 30 to 45 with type 1 diabetes. Some clones in this sample may be carry-over from other donors' samples. DNA for the CDR3: TGTGCCAGCAGCTTAGAATCAGGGTGGAGCACTGAAGCTTTCTTT. This codes for CASSLESGWSTEAFF. The whole variable domain, filled in from reference TRBV7-9 and TRBJ1-1, reads DTGVSQNPRHKITKRGQNVTFRCDPISEHNRLYWYRQTLGQGPEFLTYFQNEAQLEKSRLLSDRFSAERPKGSFSTLEIQRTEQGDSAMYLCASSLESGWSTEAFFGQGTRLTVV.